This TCR beta chain is drawn from a study of T cells expressing NK-cell markers. Points from the study as a whole: Roughly 6 donors showed dominant NKG2C+ clonotypes comprising about 1.0-8% of their CD8+ T cells. Uncertainty persisted over the HCMV specificity of expanded NKG2C+ T cell clones.

Reprocessing the 5' RACE reads, TCRdb reports a single entry for every CDR3 protein and omits DNA. The sample has about 460,000 distinct CDR3 sequences. Germline CDR1 reads MNHEY; CDR2 reads SMNVEV (reference sequence). This CDR3 region has 14 residues. On this clonotype: Antigen specificity is unknown.

The chain combines TRBV27 with TRBJ2-5; without DNA, the TCRdb call of TRBD2 cannot be checked. The sample comprised blood T cells: a sorted CD56 or NKG2C T cell subset, CD4+ or CD8+ T cells, or bulk PBMC T cells (not recorded which). This sequence was found in a woman aged 50 to 65 in good health. The CDR3 loop is CASSFLGAQETQYF.